The 22 T cell receptor beta chains presented below share a single source sample, sequenced in a study of PD-1 blockade in classical Hodgkin lymphoma. Measured with immunoSEQ multiplex PCR; TCRdb has only the in-frame clones, and not every one. The sample lists tens of thousands of clones, approximately 80% occurring once. Noted time point: cycle 4 day 1 (C4D1), after six to seven weeks of nivolumab. Each patient experienced a relapse that followed autologous stem cell transplantation, and brentuximab vedotin exposure varied. The sample in question was peripheral blood mononuclear cells (PBMCs), obtained before the fourth cycle of nivolumab. The receptors come from a human donor with classical Hodgkin lymphoma.

The chain recombines TRBV18 with TRBJ2-3, with 13 nucleotides matching TRBD2. The germline V gene has CDR1 KGHSH and CDR2 LQKENI. CDR3 length: 15 residues. Germline trimming cut 5 bases from V and 2 bases from J; bases unmatched to any gene: 1. CDR3 amino acids: CASSGTSGDTDTQYF. The CDR3 DNA reads TGTGCCAGCTCAGGGACTAGCGGGGACACAGATACGCAGTATTTT.

The rearrangement links TRBV15 to TRBJ1-5, with 7 bases matching TRBD1. V dropped 5 bases and J dropped 7; count of bases not matched to a gene: 8. Germline CDR1 is LNHNV and CDR2 is YYDKDF (reference sequence). This CDR3 contains 14 residues. CDR3 in amino acids: CATSARTGIQPQHF. In nucleotides, the CDR3 is TGTGCCACCAGCGCCCGGACAGGTATCCAGCCCCAGCATTTT.

The genes are TRBV28 and TRBJ1-3; TRBD1 is a possible D gene (6 bases). Germline V gene sequence: CDR1 MDHEN, CDR2 SYDVKM. V was clipped by 2 bases and J by 0 bases, with 11 bases between them. This CDR3 is built from 16 residues. The CDR3 DNA follows: TGTGCCAGCAGTTTAATACAGGGACCCTCTGGAAACACCATATATTTT. As protein: CASSLIQGPSGNTIYF.

The chain combines TRBV19 with TRBJ1-2; 7 bases match TRBD1. V was pared by 4 bases and J by 1 base, with 6 bases of the junction left unmatched. The CDR3 is 15 amino acids. In germline, CDR1 is LNHDA, CDR2 SQIVND (reference sequence). CDR3 loop: CASSSHRGGNYGYTF. The CDR3, as DNA: TGTGCCAGTAGTAGCCACAGGGGCGGTAACTATGGCTACACCTTC.

CDR3 amino acids: CSLRGTGGTDTQYF. The CDR3 coding sequence is TGCAGCTTAAGGGGGACAGGGGGCACAGATACGCAGTATTTT. V is TRBV29-1 and J is TRBJ2-3; 10 bases align to TRBD1. The CDR3 extends over 14 amino acids. V shed 8 bases and J 1 base; nucleotides not matched to a gene: 6. Germline CDR1 is SQVTM and CDR2 is ANQGSEA.

V gene TRBV6-5 combines with J gene TRBJ2-5; D gene uncertain. The CDR3 runs 8 residues. Germline V gene sequence: CDR1 MNHEY, CDR2 SVGAGI. Between the trimmed V and J ends, which lost 11 bases and 5 bases, there was a span of 3 bases. The CDR3 loop is CAHETQYF. Here the CDR3 DNA reads TGTGCCCATGAGACCCAGTACTTC.

The chain has TRBV27 and TRBJ1-2; D is possibly TRBD1 (5 bases). The V end lost 1 base, the J end lost 4 bases, and 10 bases lay between the germline ends. This CDR3 spans 14 amino acids. Germline V gene data show CDR1 as MNHEY and CDR2 as SMNVEV (reference sequence). The CDR3 loop is CASSLWGGSYGYTF. The CDR3 coding sequence is TGTGCCAGCAGTTTATGGGGGGGTAGCTATGGCTACACCTTC.

J is TRBJ2-5 and V is TRBV2; D gene uncertain. V lost 6 bases, J lost 3 bases, and 5 bases lay in between. Looked up from germline, CDR1 is SNHLY and CDR2 is FYNNEI. The CDR3 covers 11 residues. CDR3 sequence: CASSLEETQYF. The CDR3 bases are TGTGCCAGCAGCTTGGAAGAGACCCAGTACTTC.

This chain connects TRBV29-1 to TRBJ2-5, with TRBD1 identical over 7 bases. The CDR3 runs 13 residues. V was pared by 6 bases and J by 5 bases, with 9 bases of the junction left unmatched. CDR1 and CDR2 (germline): SQVTM, ANQGSEA. The CDR3 DNA sequence: TGCAGCGTGGTCTTAGGGGGCAGGGAGACCCAGTACTTC. Its protein is CSVVLGGRETQYF. Complete variable domain (other parts from reference TRBV29-1 and TRBJ2-5): SAVISQKPSRDICQRGTSLTIQCQVDSQVTMMFWYRQQPGQSLTLIATANQGSEATYESGFVIDKFPISRPNLTFSTLTVSNMSPEDSSIYLCSVVLGGRETQYFGPGTRLLVL.

The chain has TRBV20-1 and TRBJ2-7, with D possibly TRBD1 on 5 matching bases. The V gene's germline CDR1 is DFQATT and CDR2 SNEGSKA (reference sequence). The CDR3 is 11 residues long. V shed 7 bases and J shed 3 bases, with 10 bases lying between them. The CDR3 sequence is CSVSRDYEQYF. DNA for the CDR3: TGCAGTGTCTCCAGGGACTACGAGCAGTACTTC.

V gene TRBV7-8 combines with J gene TRBJ2-7, with 8 bases identical to TRBD2. V lost 5 bases and J lost 0; bases outside the gene matches: 9. Germline loops: CDR1 SGHVS, CDR2 FQNEAQ. This CDR3 comprises 16 residues. In DNA, the CDR3 is TGTGCCAGCAGCCCCGGGACTAGACGAAGCTCCTACGAGCAGTACTTC. Encoded protein: CASSPGTRRSSYEQYF.

This sequence joins TRBV19 and TRBJ1-5, with a tentative D call TRBD1 (6 bases). The CDR3 covers 15 residues. Germline values: CDR1 LNHDA, CDR2 SQIVND (reference sequence). V was pared by 9 bases and J by 5 bases, with 20 bases between. The CDR3 region has the DNA TGTGCCAGCCACGACTTGGAGACAGGTTATCAGCCCCAGCATTTT. This codes for CASHDLETGYQPQHF.

The chain has TRBV5-1 and TRBJ2-3; no clear D. Trimming pared 0 bases from V and 6 bases from J, leaving 20 bases between. Per the germline V gene, CDR1 is SGHRS and CDR2 is YFSETQ. The CDR3 totals 17 residues. CDR3 DNA: TGCGCCAGCAGCTTGGCCCCAGGTCCCTCCTTTGGGGATACGCAGTATTTT. Residues: CASSLAPGPSFGDTQYF. Complete variable domain (other parts from reference TRBV5-1 and TRBJ2-3): KAGVTQTPRYLIKTRGQQVTLSCSPISGHRSVSWYQQTPGQGLQFLFEYFSETQRNKGNFPGRFSGRQFSNSRSEMNVSTLELGDSALYLCASSLAPGPSFGDTQYFGPGTRLTVL.

The CDR3 here is CAWILQTLNNSPLHF. The CDR3 nucleotides read TGTGCCTGGATATTACAGACCCTGAATAATTCACCCCTCCACTTT. The chain employs TRBV30 and TRBJ1-6; D is ambiguous. Germline V gives CDR1 GTSNPN, CDR2 SVGIG (reference sequence). CDR3 length equals 15 residues. Trimming cost V 4 bases and J 5 bases, with 15 bases left between them.

This rearrangement joins TRBV11-3 to TRBJ1-1, with no clear D. The V and J ends lost 1 base and 2 bases respectively, with 5 bases between them. Germline V gene sequence: CDR1 SGHNT, CDR2 YENEEA. This CDR3 comprises 13 residues. CDR3 DNA sequence: TGTGCCAGCAGCTTAGGGAGAAACACTGAAGCTTTCTTT. This sequence encodes CASSLGRNTEAFF.

This chain links TRBV5-1 with TRBJ2-1; D is ambiguous. Germline V gene lookup returns CDR1 SGHRS and CDR2 YFSETQ. The V end was cut by 10 bases, the J end by 8 bases, with 25 bases between. This CDR3 contains 15 residues. CDR3 in DNA: TGCGCCTGCCGGAATAGAGACATGGATGGGTATGAGCAGTTCTTC. Translation gives CACRNRDMDGYEQFF.

The chain uses TRBV18 and TRBJ1-5, with D unclear. Per the germline V gene, CDR1 is KGHSH and CDR2 is LQKENI. The CDR3 has 15 amino acids. The germline V and J ends were trimmed by 1 base and 0 bases, with 7 bases remaining between them. The CDR3 loop is CASSPQGYSNQPQHF. CDR3 bases: TGTGCCAGCTCACCACAGGGATATAGCAATCAGCCCCAGCATTTT.

The chain combines TRBV11-2 with TRBJ2-5; 7 bases line up with TRBD2. The CDR3 covers 15 residues. V was pared by 0 bases and J by 9 bases, with 10 bases of the junction left unmatched. The germline CDR1 and CDR2 sequences are SGHAT and FQNNGV. The CDR3 region has the DNA TGTGCCAGCAGCTTAGAGAGCGGCAGAAGCGGGGCCCAGTACTTC. Translated: CASSLESGRSGAQYF.

J is TRBJ2-3 and V is TRBV7-2; 9 nucleotides match TRBD2. V dropped 2 bases and J dropped 1; count of bases not matched to a gene: 10. The CDR3 extends over 18 amino acids. Germline CDR1 reads SGHTA; CDR2 reads FQGNSA. CDR3 DNA: TGTGCCAGCAGCTTACTCCAGCGGGGGGCTTCCCGCACAGATACGCAGTATTTT. Translating gives CASSLLQRGASRTDTQYF.

The chain employs TRBV15 and TRBJ1-5; D call uncertain. Germline assignment: CDR1 LNHNV and CDR2 YYDKDF (reference sequence). Trimming cost V 0 bases and J 1 base, with 7 bases left between them. CDR3 size: 15 residues. The CDR3 here is CATSRDYWSNQPQHF. The CDR3 bases are TGTGCCACCAGCAGAGATTATTGGAGCAATCAGCCCCAGCATTTT.

Notes on this clone: The sample has other DNA sequences that encode this CDR3 too. The chain is built from TRBV11-2 and TRBJ1-3; D gene uncertain. Germline V CDR1 and CDR2: SGHAT, FQNNGV. The CDR3 sequence is 13 residues long. V was clipped by 0 bases and J by 2 bases, with 2 bases between them. This CDR3 is CASSLEPGNTIYF. Here the CDR3 DNA reads TGTGCCAGCAGCTTAGAGCCTGGAAACACCATATATTTT.

The chain has TRBV7-9 and TRBJ2-5; the D call may be TRBD1 or TRBD2 (5 bases each). Per germline, CDR1 SEHNR and CDR2 FQNEAQ (reference sequence). The CDR3 is made up of 17 amino acids. V was clipped by 5 bases and J by 4 bases, with 23 bases between them. CDR3 amino acids: CASSPSNWDIGGETQYF. As DNA, the CDR3 is TGTGCCAGCAGCCCCTCGAATTGGGATATTGGGGGAGAGACCCAGTACTTC.